The clone carrying this T cell receptor (beta chain) was detected only once. This entry is derived from a study of blood T cell repertoires in COVID-19. Study-level information: Specimens from acute and convalescent COVID-19 originated in the United States, Italy and Spain. Nucleic acid was either cDNA or gDNA, and it came from T cells, B-cell-depleted T cells, or PBMCs.

The Seattle site enrolled patients during active infection and followed them longitudinally. In the study's own analysis: Scientists estimated how many nucleated cells there were by amplifying reference gene primers. The assay was immunoSEQ multiplex PCR, and TCRdb's table has in-frame clones only and misses some. V and J calls and clone size are given by that table; D and trimming were obtained from the DNA. The sample shows about 300,000 clones, about 90% of them seen only once. CDR3 size: 11 residues. With 10 bases removed from V and 3 bases from J, the gap between germline ends came to 9 bases. The clonotype was recovered from a woman under 40 with COVID-19, enrolled during active disease. The sequenced material came from peripheral blood. The chain is built from TRBV6-7 and TRBJ1-2, with D maybe TRBD1 (6 bases). TRBV6-7 is recorded as an ORF, its role being uncertain. The CDR3 protein is CATEGDYGYTF. As DNA, the CDR3 is TGTGCCACCGAGGGGGACTATGGCTACACCTTC.